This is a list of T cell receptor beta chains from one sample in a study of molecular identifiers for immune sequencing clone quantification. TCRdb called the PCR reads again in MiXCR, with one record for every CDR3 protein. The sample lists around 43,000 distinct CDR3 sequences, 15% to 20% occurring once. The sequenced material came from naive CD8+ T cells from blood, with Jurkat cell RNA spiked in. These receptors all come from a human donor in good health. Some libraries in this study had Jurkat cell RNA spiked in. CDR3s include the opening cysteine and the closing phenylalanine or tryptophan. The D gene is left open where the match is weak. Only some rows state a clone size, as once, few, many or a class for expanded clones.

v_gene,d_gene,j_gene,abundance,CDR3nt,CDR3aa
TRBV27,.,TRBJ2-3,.,TGTGCCAGCAGTTTATGGGAAGGGGGTGGCGGTGAAGATACGCAGTATTTT,CASSLWEGGGGEDTQYF
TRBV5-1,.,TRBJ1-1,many,TGCGCCAGCAGCTTGGAGGGTCGAGGCACTGAAGCTTTCTTT,CASSLEGRGTEAFF
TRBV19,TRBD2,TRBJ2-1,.,TGTGCCAGTAGCCGGACTAGTGGCGATGAGCAGTTCTTC,CASSRTSGDEQFF
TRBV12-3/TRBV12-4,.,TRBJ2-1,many,TGTGCCAGCAGTTTTGGGGGCTTCCACAATGAGCAGTTCTTC,CASSFGGFHNEQFF
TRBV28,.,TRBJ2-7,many,TGTGCCAGCAGTCCCACAGAATTCGCCGAGCAGTACTTC,CASSPTEFAEQYF
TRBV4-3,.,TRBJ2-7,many,TGCGCCAGCAGCCAAGATAGCAGTAGCGGGACAGACGAGCAGTACTTC,CASSQDSSSGTDEQYF
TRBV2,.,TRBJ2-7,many,TGTGCCAGCACCACCGGGGGGCGGGGCACTGGCTACGAGCAGTACTTC,CASTTGGRGTGYEQYF
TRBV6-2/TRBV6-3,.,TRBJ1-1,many,TGTGCCAGCAGTTACTTTTATAGCACTGAAGCTTTCTTT,CASSYFYSTEAFF
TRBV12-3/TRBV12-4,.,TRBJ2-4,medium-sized,TGTGCCAGCAGACCAGAGGGCCTAGCCAAAAACATTCAGTACTTC,CASRPEGLAKNIQYF
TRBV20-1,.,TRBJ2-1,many,TGCAGTGCTAGCTGGGACTGGGAACCCTACAATGAGCAGTTCTTC,CSASWDWEPYNEQFF
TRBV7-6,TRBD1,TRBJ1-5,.,TGTGCCAGCAGTTTTCCCACAGGGGGTGAAGATACGCAGCATTTT,CASSFPTGGEDTQHF
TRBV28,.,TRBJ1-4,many,TGTGCCAGCAGTTTTGTATCGACTAATGAAAAACTGTTTTTT,CASSFVSTNEKLFF
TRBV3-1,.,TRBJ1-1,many,TGTGCCAGCAGCCAAGACCTGGTAGAAGCTTTCTTT,CASSQDLVEAFF
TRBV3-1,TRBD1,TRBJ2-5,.,TGTGCCAGCAGCCGGCAGACAGGGGGCTTCGGAGAGACCCAGTACTTC,CASSRQTGGFGETQYF
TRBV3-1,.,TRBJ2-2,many,TGTGCCAGCAGCCAGCACCAAACGACGAACACCGGGGAGCTGTTTTTT,CASSQHQTTNTGELFF
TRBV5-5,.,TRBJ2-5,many,TGTGCCAGCAGCTTGTCGACTGGCCCCCCACCCCAGTACTTC,CASSLSTGPPPQYF
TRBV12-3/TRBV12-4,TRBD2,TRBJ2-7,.,TGTGCCAGCAGTTCTACCGACGGACTAGCGGGGGTAGAGCAGTACTTC,CASSSTDGLAGVEQYF
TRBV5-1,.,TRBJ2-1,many,TGCGCCAGCAGCTTCTCTAGCAGCAATGAGCAGTTCTTC,CASSFSSSNEQFF
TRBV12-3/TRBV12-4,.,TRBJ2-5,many,TGTGCCAGCAGCCCGGACGGGCCGACCCAAGAGACCCAGTACTTC,CASSPDGPTQETQYF
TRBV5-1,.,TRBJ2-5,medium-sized,TGCGCCAGCAGCTTGGGTCCGGAGACCCAGTACTTC,CASSLGPETQYF